This T cell receptor (beta chain) was captured in a study of cytomegalovirus exposure and HLA in healthy donors. The study's findings and limits: HLA restriction was apparent for most CMV-associated TCR beta chains in a later analysis. A list of 150 or so TCR beta chains associated with cytomegalovirus was given. Researchers left out some V segments, among them TRBV6-2 and TRBV6-3, as indistinguishable.

This CDR3 is 12 amino acids long. V lost 11 bases and J lost 10, with 15 bases in between. Germline CDR1 MDHEN, CDR2 SYDVKM. This clone is a singleton in its sample. Its specificity is unknown. 60 Vbeta and 13 Jbeta primers were used in PCR. Sequencing was performed with immunoSEQ multiplex PCR; in TCRdb, only in-frame clones are kept and a portion is missing. The sample yields approximately 160,000 clones, about 84% seen once. Material for sequencing was PBMCs. The TCR sequence derives from a man aged 50-60 years in good health and CMV-seropositive. The chain joins TRBV28 to TRBJ1-6, with unresolved D. DNA of the CDR3: TGTGCCGGCACCGAGTGGGAGTCACCCCTCCACTTT. It translates to CAGTEWESPLHF.